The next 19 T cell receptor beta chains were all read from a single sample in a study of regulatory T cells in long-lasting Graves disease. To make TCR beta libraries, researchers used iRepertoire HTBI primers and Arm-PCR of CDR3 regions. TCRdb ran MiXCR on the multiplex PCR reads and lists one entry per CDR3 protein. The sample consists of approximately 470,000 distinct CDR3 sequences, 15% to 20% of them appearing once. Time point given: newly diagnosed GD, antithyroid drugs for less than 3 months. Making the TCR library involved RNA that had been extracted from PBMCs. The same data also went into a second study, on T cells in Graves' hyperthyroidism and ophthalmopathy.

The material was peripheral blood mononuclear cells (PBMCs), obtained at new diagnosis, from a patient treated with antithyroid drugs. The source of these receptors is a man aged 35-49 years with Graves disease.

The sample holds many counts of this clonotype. CDR3 coding DNA: TGTGCCAGCAACCTACAGGGGTCTGGAAACACCATATATTTT. Translating it yields CASNLQGSGNTIYF. The chain carries TRBV2 and TRBJ1-3, with 7 bases that match TRBD1. V lost 7 bases, J lost 1 base, and 4 bases stayed unmatched. This CDR3 is built from 14 residues. Germline V lookup: CDR1 SNHLY, CDR2 FYNNEI.

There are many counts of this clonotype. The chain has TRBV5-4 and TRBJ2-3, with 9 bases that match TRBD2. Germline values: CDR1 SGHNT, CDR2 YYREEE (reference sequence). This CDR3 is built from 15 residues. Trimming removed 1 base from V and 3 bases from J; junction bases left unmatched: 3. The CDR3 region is CASSLSSGITDTQYF. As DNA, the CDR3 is TGTGCCAGCAGCTTGTCTAGCGGGATAACAGATACGCAGTATTTT.

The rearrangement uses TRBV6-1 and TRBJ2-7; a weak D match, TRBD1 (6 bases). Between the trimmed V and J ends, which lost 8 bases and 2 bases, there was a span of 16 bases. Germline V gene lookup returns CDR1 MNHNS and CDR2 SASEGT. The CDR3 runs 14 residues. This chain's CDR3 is CASRGRGTPYEQYF. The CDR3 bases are TGTGCCAGCCGGGGCAGGGGAACCCCCTACGAGCAGTACTTC.

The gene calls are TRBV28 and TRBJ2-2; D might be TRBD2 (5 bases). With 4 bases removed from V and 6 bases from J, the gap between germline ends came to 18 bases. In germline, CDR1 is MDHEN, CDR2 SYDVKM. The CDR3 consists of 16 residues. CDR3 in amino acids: CASSYIWGASAGELFF. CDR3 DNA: TGTGCCAGCAGTTACATTTGGGGAGCGTCCGCCGGGGAGCTGTTTTTT.

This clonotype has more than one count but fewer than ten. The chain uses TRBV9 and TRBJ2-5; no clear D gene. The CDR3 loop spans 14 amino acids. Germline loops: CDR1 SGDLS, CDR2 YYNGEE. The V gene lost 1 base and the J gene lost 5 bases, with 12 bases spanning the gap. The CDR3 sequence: CASSVSGKPETQYF. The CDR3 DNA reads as TGTGCCAGCAGCGTAAGTGGAAAACCGGAGACCCAGTACTTC.

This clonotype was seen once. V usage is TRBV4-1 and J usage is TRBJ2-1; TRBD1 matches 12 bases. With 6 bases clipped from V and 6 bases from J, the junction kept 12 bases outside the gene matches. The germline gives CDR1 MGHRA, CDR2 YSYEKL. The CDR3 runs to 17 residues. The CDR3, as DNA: TGCGCCAGCAGGGAAACTCCCGGGACAGGGGGCTTCAATGAGCAGTTCTTC. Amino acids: CASRETPGTGGFNEQFF.

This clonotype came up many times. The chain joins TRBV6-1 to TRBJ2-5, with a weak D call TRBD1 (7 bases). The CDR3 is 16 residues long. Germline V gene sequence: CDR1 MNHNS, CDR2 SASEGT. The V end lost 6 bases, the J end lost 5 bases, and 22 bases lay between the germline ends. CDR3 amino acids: CASSLTGDRAGETQYF. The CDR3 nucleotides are TGTGCCAGCAGCTTAACCGGTGACAGGGCGGGGGAGACCCAGTACTTC.

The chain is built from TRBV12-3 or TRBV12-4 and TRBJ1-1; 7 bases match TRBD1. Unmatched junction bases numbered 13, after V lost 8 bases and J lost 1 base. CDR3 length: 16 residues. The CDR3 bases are TGTGCCAGCTCGCCCCGGGCAGGGGGAAGGAACACTGAAGCTTTCTTT. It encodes CASSPRAGGRNTEAFF.

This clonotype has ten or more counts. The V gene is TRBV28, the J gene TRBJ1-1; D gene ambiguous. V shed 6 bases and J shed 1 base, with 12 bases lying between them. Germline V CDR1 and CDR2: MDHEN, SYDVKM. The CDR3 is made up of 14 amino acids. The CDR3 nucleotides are TGTGCCAGCAGCTTTTCGGGCAGGAACACTGAAGCTTTCTTT. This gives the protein CASSFSGRNTEAFF.

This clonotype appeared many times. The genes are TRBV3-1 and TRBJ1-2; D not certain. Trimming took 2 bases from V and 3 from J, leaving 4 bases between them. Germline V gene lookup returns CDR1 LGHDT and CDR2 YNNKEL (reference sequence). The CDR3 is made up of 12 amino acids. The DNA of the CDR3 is TGTGCCAGCAGCCAATCCGACTATGGCTACACCTTC. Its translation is CASSQSDYGYTF.

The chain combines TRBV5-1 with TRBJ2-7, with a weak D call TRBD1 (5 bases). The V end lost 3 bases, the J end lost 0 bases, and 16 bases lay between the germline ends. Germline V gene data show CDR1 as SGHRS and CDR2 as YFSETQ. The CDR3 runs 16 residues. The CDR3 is CASSSWNLDNSYEQYF. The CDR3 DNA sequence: TGCGCCAGCAGCTCGTGGAATTTGGACAACTCCTACGAGCAGTACTTC.

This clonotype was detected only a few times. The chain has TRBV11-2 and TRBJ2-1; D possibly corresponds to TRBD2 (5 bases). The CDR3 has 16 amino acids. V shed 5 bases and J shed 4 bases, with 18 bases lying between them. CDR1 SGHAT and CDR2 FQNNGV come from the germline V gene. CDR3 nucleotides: TGTGCCAGCAGCCAGGCCTCATGGGAGACGTACAATGAGCAGTTCTTC. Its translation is CASSQASWETYNEQFF. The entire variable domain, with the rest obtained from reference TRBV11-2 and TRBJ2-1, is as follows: EAGVAQSPRYKIIEKRQSVAFWCNPISGHATLYWYQQILGQGPKLLIQFQNNGVVDDSQLPKDRFSAERLKGVDSTLKIQPAKLEDSAVYLCASSQASWETYNEQFFGPGTRLTVL.

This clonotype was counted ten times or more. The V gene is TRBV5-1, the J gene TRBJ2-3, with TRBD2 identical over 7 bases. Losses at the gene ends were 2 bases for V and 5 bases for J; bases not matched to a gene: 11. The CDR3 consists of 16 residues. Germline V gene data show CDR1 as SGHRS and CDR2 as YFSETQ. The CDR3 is CASSLSGGSVRDTQYF. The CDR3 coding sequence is TGCGCCAGCAGCTTATCCGGCGGGAGTGTTAGAGATACGCAGTATTTT.

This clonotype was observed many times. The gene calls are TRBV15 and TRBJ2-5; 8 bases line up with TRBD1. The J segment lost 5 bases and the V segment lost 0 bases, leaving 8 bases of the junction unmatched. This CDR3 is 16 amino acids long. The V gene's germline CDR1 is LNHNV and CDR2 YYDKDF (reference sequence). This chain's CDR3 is CATSRDPPTGVETQYF. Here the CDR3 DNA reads TGTGCCACCAGCAGAGATCCGCCGACAGGGGTCGAGACCCAGTACTTC. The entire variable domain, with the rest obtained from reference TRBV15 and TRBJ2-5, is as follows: DAMVIQNPRYQVTQFGKPVTLSCSQTLNHNVMYWYQQKSSQAPKLLFHYYDKDFNNEADTPDNFQSRRPNTSFCFLDIRSPGLGDTAMYLCATSRDPPTGVETQYFGPGTRLLVL.

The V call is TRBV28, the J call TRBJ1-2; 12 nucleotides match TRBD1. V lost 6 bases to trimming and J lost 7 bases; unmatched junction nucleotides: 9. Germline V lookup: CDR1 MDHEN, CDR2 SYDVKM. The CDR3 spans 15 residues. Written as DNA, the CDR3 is TGTGCCAGCAGCCTAGGGGGACAGGGGGCGAGTGGCTACACCTTC. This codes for CASSLGGQGASGYTF.

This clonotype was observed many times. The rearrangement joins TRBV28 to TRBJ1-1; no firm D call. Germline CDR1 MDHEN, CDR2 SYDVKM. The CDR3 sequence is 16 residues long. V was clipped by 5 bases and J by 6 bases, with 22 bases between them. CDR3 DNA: TGTGCCAGCAGTCTCCCTCGTGCGTTGGGTCGGGCTGAAGCTTTCTTT. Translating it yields CASSLPRALGRAEAFF.

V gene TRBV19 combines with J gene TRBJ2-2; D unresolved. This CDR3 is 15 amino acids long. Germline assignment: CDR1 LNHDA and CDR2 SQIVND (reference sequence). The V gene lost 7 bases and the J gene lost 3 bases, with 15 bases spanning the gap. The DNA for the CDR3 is TGTGCCAGTAATATGGGGATTGGGTACACCGGGGAGCTGTTTTTT. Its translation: CASNMGIGYTGELFF.

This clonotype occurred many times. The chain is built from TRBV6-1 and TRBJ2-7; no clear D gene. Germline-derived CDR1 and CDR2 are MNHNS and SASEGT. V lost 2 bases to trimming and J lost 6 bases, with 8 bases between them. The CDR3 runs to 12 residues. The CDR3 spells CASSEPAREQYF. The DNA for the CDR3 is TGTGCCAGCAGTGAACCGGCCCGCGAGCAGTACTTC.

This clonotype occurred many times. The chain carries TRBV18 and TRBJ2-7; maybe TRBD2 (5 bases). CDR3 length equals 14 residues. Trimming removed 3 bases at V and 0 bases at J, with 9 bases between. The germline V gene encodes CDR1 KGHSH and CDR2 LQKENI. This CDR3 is CASSPSGRSYEQYF. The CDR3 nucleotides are TGTGCCAGCTCACCCAGCGGACGCTCCTACGAGCAGTACTTC.